Presented here are 10 T cell receptor beta chains from one specimen sequenced in a study of PD-L1 blockade in urothelial cancer. The repertoire was sequenced with immunoSEQ multiplex PCR; TCRdb's copy has only in-frame clones and lacks some. Of under 40,000 clones in the sample, 80% to 90% were seen once. Sequencing used PBMCs, obtained around atezolizumab (anti-PD-L1) treatment. The receptors originated from a man between 45 and 60 years old with urothelial cancer.

The rearrangement joins TRBV5-1 to TRBJ2-1; tentative D call: TRBD2 (6 bases). Between the trimmed V and J ends, which lost 1 base and 5 bases, there was a span of 19 bases. CDR1 SGHRS and CDR2 YFSETQ come from the germline V gene. This CDR3 has 17 residues. CDR3 region: CASSLPLGSRGNNEQFF. Here the CDR3 DNA reads TGCGCCAGCAGCTTGCCCCTCGGGAGTCGAGGAAACAATGAGCAGTTCTTC.

There are a few counts of this clone. The chain combines TRBV30 with TRBJ1-5; 10 nucleotides match TRBD1. CDR3 length: 14 amino acids. Germline V CDR1 and CDR2: GTSNPN, SVGIG (reference sequence). J was trimmed by 5 bases and V by 3 bases; bases with no gene match: 4. CDR3 nucleotide sequence: TGTGCCTGGAGCCTTGGACAGGGGGATCAGCCCCAGCATTTT. The encoded protein is CAWSLGQGDQPQHF.

The chain uses TRBV6-6 and TRBJ2-4; D is perhaps TRBD2 (6 bases). Looked up from germline, CDR1 is MNHNY and CDR2 is SVGAGI (reference sequence). Trimming shortened V by 7 bases and J by 3 bases, and 16 bases separated the two germline ends. This CDR3 comprises 15 residues. The CDR3 DNA reads TGTGCCAGCACCAACTACCTGGGGGGCAAAAACATTCAGTACTTC. Translating it yields CASTNYLGGKNIQYF.

The chain combines TRBV9 with TRBJ2-1; 10 bases are shared with TRBD2. J was trimmed by 7 bases and V by 0 bases; bases with no gene match: 13. The CDR3 has 18 amino acids. CDR1 is SGDLS and CDR2 is YYNGEE in the germline V gene. In DNA form, the CDR3 reads TGTGCCAGCAGCGTAGGGGCTAGCGGGGGTACCTTCTTTAATGAGCAGTTCTTC. Protein: CASSVGASGGTFFNEQFF.

The CDR3: CAISGDMTADTQYF. In DNA, the CDR3 is TGTGCCATCAGCGGGGACATGACTGCAGATACGCAGTATTTT. The chain recombines TRBV10-3 with TRBJ2-3, with D tentatively TRBD1 (6 bases). The V and J ends lost 6 bases and 4 bases respectively, with 14 bases between them. The CDR3 contains 14 residues. Germline CDR1 is ENHRY and CDR2 is SYGVKD.

The genes are TRBV6-1 and TRBJ2-7; TRBD1 aligns across 7 bases. The CDR3 has 13 amino acids. Germline CDR1 MNHNS, CDR2 SASEGT. With V trimmed by 5 bases and J by 3 bases, 4 bases remained unmatched. This CDR3 reads CASSISGGYEQYF. DNA of the CDR3: TGTGCCAGCAGTATTTCAGGGGGCTACGAGCAGTACTTC.

This chain uses TRBV27 with TRBJ2-7; 9 bases fit TRBD1. Looked up from germline, CDR1 is MNHEY and CDR2 is SMNVEV (reference sequence). V was clipped by 3 bases and J by 4 bases; unmatched bases: 7. This CDR3 has 15 amino acids. The CDR3 region has the DNA TGTGCCAGCAGTTTCCAGGGACAGGGAGCTTACGAGCAGTACTTC. Translating gives CASSFQGQGAYEQYF.

This clone was detected only a few times. The rearrangement links TRBV2 to TRBJ2-7; 8 bases are shared with TRBD2. Germline V gene lookup returns CDR1 SNHLY and CDR2 FYNNEI. Trimming removed 1 base from V and 2 bases from J; junction bases left unmatched: 1. This CDR3 contains 14 residues. The chain's CDR3 is CASSEVAGTYEQYF. CDR3 in DNA: TGTGCCAGCAGTGAAGTAGCGGGGACCTACGAGCAGTACTTC.

The V call is TRBV7-9, the J call TRBJ2-5; the D gene is possibly TRBD1 (5 bases). The germline V and J ends were trimmed by 7 bases and 4 bases, with 10 bases remaining between them. This CDR3 spans 12 amino acids. Germline CDR1 reads SEHNR; CDR2 reads FQNEAQ (reference sequence). CDR3 in amino acids: CASTKGSETQYF. DNA for the CDR3: TGTGCCAGCACCAAGGGGTCAGAGACCCAGTACTTC. Drawing the rest from reference TRBV7-9 and TRBJ2-5, the complete variable domain is DTGVSQNPRHKITKRGQNVTFRCDPISEHNRLYWYRQTLGQGPEFLTYFQNEAQLEKSRLLSDRFSAERPKGSFSTLEIQRTEQGDSAMYLCASTKGSETQYFGPGTRLLVL.

This clone was counted a single time. This chain joins TRBV9 and TRBJ2-6; tentative D call: TRBD2 (6 bases). The CDR3 spans 18 residues. V was trimmed by 4 bases and J by 0 bases, leaving 17 bases between them. Germline V lookup: CDR1 SGDLS, CDR2 YYNGEE. The CDR3 nucleotides are TGTGCCAGCAGCCCCGGGACTTTCCACAGCTCTGGGGCCAACGTCCTGACTTTC. This sequence encodes CASSPGTFHSSGANVLTF.